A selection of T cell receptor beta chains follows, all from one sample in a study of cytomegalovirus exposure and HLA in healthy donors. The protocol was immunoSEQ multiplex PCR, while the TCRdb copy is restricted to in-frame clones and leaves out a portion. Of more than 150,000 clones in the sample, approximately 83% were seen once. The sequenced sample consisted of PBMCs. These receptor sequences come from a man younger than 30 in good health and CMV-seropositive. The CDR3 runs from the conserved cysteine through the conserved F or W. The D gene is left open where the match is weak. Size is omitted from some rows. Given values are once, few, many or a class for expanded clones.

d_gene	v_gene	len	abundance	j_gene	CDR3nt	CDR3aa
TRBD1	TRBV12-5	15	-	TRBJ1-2	TGTGCTAGTGGTTTGTATAACAGGGGGCGCGATGGCTACACCTTC	CASGLYNRGRDGYTF
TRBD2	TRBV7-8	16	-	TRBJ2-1	TGTGCCAGCAGCCCAAGTAGCGGGGGGCCTTACAATGAGCAGTTCTTC	CASSPSSGGPYNEQFF
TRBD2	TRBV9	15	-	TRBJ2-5	TGTGCCAGCAGCCCTATGGGTAGCGGGGGAGGGGCCCAGTACTTC	CASSPMGSGGGAQYF
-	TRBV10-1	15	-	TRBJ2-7	TGCGCCAGCAGTGAGGCGGTTGACCCTTCCTACGAGCAGTACTTC	CASSEAVDPSYEQYF
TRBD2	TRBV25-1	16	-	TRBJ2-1	TGTGCCAGCACTCGAGCTAGCGGGGAGACTAGCAATGAGCAGTTCTTC	CASTRASGETSNEQFF
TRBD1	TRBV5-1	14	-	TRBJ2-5	TGCGCCAGCAGCCCGGACAGGGGTCAGGAGACCCAGTACTTC	CASSPDRGQETQYF
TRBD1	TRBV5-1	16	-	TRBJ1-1	TGCGCCAGCACCACCGTCCCGACAGGGGGGAACACTGAAGCTTTCTTT	CASTTVPTGGNTEAFF
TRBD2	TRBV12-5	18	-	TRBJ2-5	TGTGCTAGTGGTTTGCAGGGACTAGCGGGGACCTCGGCGAAGACCCAGTACTTC	CASGLQGLAGTSAKTQYF
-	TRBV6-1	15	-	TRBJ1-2	TGTGCCAGCAGGGGTCGGGGCCTCGGACTAGGGGGCTACACCTTC	CASRGRGLGLGGYTF
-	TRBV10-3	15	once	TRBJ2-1	TGTGCCATCAGTGGGACTATGAGCTCCTACAATGAGCAGTTCTTC	CAISGTMSSYNEQFF
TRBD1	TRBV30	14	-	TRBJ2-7	TGTGCCTGGAGTCCCGGGACAGGGAACTACGAGCAGTACTTC	CAWSPGTGNYEQYF
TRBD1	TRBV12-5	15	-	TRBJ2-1	TGTGCTAGTGGTGGGGACAGGGCCACCTACAATGAGCAGTTCTTC	CASGGDRATYNEQFF
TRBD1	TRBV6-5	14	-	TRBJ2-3	TGTGCCAGCAGTAGGACAGGTACCTCCGATACGCAGTATTTT	CASSRTGTSDTQYF
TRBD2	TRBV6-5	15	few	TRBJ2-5	TGTGCCAGCAGTTACGAAGCGGGGGGTCCGGAGACCCAGTACTTC	CASSYEAGGPETQYF